What follows is one T cell receptor beta chain and its context. What it binds is not known. The sample comes from a study of T cell repertoires in cytomegalovirus infection. Deletions cut 0 bases from V and 5 bases from J, with 7 bases between. This CDR3 is 13 amino acids long. The V gene's germline CDR1 is LGHNA and CDR2 YSLEER. TCRdb re-derived calls from the reads in MiXCR, one entry per CDR3 protein. The sample carries about half a million distinct CDR3 sequences, 30% to 40% recorded once. The receptor comes from a human donor in good health (CMV status not recorded). Some clones in this sample may be carry-over from other donors' samples. The sequenced sample was cultured PBMCs, obtained from culture after CMV antigen stimulation. The chain uses TRBV4-3 and TRBJ1-1; D is unclear. CDR3 sequence: CASSQDALTEAFF. The CDR3 bases are TGCGCCAGCAGCCAAGACGCTTTAACTGAAGCTTTCTTT.